The T cell receptor (beta chain) under discussion was sequenced for a study of blood T cells in healthy people across ages. Together with a sample-barcoded 5' primer, a J-beta primer mix was included in a second PCR lasting about 6 to 11 cycles. TCRdb analysed the 5' RACE reads with MiXCR anew, one entry per CDR3 protein. The sample gives about 900,000 distinct CDR3 sequences, 60% to 80% of which show up once; about a quarter is in the top ten. The receptor's source is a man under 40 in good health. Material for sequencing was blood.

DNA of the CDR3: TGTGCCACCAGCAGATCCCCGGACAGCTCCTACGAGCAGTACTTC. Its translation is CATSRSPDSSYEQYF. The chain recombines TRBV15 with TRBJ2-7, with D perhaps TRBD1 (6 bases). With 2 bases removed from V and 0 bases from J, the gap between germline ends came to 11 bases. CDR1 is LNHNV, CDR2 YYDKDF, per germline (reference sequence). This CDR3 comprises 15 residues.